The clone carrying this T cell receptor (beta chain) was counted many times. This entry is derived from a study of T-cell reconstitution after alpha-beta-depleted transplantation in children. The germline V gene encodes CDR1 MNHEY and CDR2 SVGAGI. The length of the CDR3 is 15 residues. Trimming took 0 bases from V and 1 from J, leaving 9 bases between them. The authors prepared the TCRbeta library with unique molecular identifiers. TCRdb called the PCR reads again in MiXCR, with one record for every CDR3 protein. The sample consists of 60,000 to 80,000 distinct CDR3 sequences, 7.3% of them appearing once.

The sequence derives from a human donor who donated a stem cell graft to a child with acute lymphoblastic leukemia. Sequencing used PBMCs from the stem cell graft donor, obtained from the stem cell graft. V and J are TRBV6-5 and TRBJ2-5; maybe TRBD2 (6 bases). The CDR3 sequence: CASSYSAGFQETQYF. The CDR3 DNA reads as TGTGCCAGCAGTTACTCAGCGGGCTTCCAAGAGACCCAGTACTTC.